The clone carrying this T cell receptor beta chain appeared a few times. The sample comes from a study of beta chain features in type 1 diabetes. Every isolated RNA sample was fully reverse transcribed, so sequencing captured expressed TCRB transcripts. Generated by immunoSEQ multiplex PCR, the TCRdb table keeps only in-frame clones and is missing some. The sample yields fewer than 500,000 clones, 11% to 15% seen once. The sequencing sample was made of naive CD4+ T cells from blood. This clonotype was sampled from a man aged 25-45 years in good health.

This CDR3 reads CASSQAGGAHGYTF. DNA for the CDR3: TGCGCCAGCAGCCAAGCTGGGGGTGCCCATGGCTACACCTTC. The V gene is TRBV4-3, the J gene TRBJ1-2, with a weak D call TRBD1 (5 bases). CDR3 size: 14 residues. In germline, CDR1 is LGHNA, CDR2 YSLEER. The V end was cut by 1 base, the J end by 6 bases, with 12 bases between.